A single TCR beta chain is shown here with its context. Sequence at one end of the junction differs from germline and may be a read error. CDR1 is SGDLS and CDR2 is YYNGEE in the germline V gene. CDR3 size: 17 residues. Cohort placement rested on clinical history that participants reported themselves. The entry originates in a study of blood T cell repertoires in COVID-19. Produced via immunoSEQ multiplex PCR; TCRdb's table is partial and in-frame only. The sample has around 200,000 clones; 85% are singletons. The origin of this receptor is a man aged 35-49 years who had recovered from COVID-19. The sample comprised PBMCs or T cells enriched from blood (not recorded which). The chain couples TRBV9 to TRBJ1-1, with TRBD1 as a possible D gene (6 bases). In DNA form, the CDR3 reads TGTGCCAGCAGCGTTCTTCTCCCCTCAACAGGGAACCCTGAAGCTTTCTTT. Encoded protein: CASSVLLPSTGNPEAFF.